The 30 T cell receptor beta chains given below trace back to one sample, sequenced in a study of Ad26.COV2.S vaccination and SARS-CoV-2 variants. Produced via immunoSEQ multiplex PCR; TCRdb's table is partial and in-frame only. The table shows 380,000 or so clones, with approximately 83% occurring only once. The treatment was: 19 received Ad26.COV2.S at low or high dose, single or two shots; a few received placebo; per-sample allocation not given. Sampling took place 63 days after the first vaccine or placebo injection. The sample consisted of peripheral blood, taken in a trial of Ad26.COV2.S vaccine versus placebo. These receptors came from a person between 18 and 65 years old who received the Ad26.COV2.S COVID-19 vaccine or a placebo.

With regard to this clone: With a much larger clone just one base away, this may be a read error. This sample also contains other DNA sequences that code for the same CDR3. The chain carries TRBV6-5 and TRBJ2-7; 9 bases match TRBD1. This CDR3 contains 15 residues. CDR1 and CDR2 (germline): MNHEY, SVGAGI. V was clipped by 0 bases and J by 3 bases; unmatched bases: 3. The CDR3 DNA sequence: TGTGCCAGCAGTTACTCGACAGGGGGTATCTACGAGCAGTACTTC. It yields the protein CASSYSTGGIYEQYF.

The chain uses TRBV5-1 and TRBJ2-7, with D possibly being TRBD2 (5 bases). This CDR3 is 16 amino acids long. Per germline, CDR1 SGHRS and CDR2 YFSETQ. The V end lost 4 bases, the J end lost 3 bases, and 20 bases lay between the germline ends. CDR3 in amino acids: CASSPNPSGALYEQYF. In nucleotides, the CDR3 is TGCGCCAGCAGCCCAAACCCGAGCGGAGCGCTCTACGAGCAGTACTTC. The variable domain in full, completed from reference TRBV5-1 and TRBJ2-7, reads KAGVTQTPRYLIKTRGQQVTLSCSPISGHRSVSWYQQTPGQGLQFLFEYFSETQRNKGNFPGRFSGRQFSNSRSEMNVSTLELGDSALYLCASSPNPSGALYEQYFGPGTRLTVT.

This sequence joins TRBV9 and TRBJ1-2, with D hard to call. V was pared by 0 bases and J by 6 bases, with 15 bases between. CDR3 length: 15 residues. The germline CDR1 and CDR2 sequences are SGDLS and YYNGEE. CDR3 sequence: CASSVDSGPRNGYTF. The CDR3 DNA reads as TGTGCCAGCAGCGTAGACTCCGGGCCTAGAAATGGCTACACCTTC.

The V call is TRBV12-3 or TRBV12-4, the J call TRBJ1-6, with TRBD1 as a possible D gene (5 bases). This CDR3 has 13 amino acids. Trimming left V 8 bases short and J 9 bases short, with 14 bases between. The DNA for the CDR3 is TGTGCCAGCTCAAACGGGGGAGGTTCACCCCTCCACTTT. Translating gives CASSNGGGSPLHF.

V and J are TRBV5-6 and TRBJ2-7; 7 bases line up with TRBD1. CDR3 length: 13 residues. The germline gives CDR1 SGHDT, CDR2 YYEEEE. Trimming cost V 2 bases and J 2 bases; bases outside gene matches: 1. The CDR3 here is CASSFGTAYEQYF. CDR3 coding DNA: TGTGCCAGCAGCTTCGGGACAGCCTACGAGCAGTACTTC. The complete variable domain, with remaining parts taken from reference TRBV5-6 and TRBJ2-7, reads DAGVTQSPTHLIKTRGQQVTLRCSPKSGHDTVSWYQQALGQGPQFIFQYYEEEERQRGNFPDRFSGHQFPNYSSELNVNALLLGDSALYLCASSFGTAYEQYFGPGTRLTVT.

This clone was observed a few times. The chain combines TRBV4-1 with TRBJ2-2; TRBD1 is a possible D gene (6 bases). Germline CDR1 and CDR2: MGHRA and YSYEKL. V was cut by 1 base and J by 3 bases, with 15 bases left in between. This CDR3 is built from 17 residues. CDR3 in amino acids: CASSQVGRGRDTGELFF. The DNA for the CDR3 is TGCGCCAGCAGCCAAGTTGGCAGGGGTAGGGACACCGGGGAGCTGTTTTTT.

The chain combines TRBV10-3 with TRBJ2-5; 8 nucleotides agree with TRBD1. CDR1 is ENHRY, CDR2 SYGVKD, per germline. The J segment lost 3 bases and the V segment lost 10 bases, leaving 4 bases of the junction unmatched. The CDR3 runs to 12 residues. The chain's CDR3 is CATSDREETQYF. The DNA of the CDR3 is TGTGCCACCTCGGACAGGGAAGAGACCCAGTACTTC.

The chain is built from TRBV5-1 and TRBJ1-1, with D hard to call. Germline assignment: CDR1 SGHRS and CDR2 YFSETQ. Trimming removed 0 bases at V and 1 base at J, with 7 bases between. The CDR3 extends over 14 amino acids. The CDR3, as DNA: TGCGCCAGCAGCTTGGCCGCAGCGAACACTGAAGCTTTCTTT. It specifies CASSLAAANTEAFF. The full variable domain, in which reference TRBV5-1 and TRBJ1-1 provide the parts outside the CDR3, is KAGVTQTPRYLIKTRGQQVTLSCSPISGHRSVSWYQQTPGQGLQFLFEYFSETQRNKGNFPGRFSGRQFSNSRSEMNVSTLELGDSALYLCASSLAAANTEAFFGQGTRLTVV.

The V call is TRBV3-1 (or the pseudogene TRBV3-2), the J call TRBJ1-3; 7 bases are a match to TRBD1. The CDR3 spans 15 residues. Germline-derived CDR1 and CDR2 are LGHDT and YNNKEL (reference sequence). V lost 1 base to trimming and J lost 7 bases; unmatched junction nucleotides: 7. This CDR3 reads CASSQGGTVGNTIYF. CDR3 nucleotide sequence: TGTGCCAGCAGCCAAGGGGGGACAGTCGGGAACACCATATATTTT.

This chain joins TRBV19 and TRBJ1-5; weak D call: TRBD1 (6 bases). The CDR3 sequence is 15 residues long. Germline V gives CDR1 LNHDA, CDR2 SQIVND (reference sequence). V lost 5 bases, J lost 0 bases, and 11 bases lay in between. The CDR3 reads CASSRYRDSNQPQHF. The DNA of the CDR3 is TGTGCCAGTAGTCGCTACAGGGATAGCAATCAGCCCCAGCATTTT.

The CDR3, as DNA: TGTGCCAGTGGGGACAATGAGCAGTTCTTC. It translates to CASGDNEQFF. The genes are TRBV19 and TRBJ2-1; D gene ambiguous. Looked up from germline, CDR1 is LNHDA and CDR2 is SQIVND (reference sequence). Trimming removed 8 bases at V and 5 bases at J, with 4 bases between. This CDR3 region has 10 residues. Full variable domain (outside the CDR3, taken from reference TRBV19 and TRBJ2-1): DGGITQSPKYLFRKEGQNVTLSCEQNLNHDAMYWYRQDPGQGLRLIYYSQIVNDFQKGDIAEGYSVSREKKESFPLTVTSAQKNPTAFYLCASGDNEQFFGPGTRLTVL.

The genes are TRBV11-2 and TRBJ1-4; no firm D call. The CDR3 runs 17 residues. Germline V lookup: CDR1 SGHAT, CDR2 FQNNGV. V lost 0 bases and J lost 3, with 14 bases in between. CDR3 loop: CASSLDIPPYSNEKLFF. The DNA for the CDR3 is TGTGCCAGCAGCTTAGATATCCCGCCCTATTCTAATGAAAAACTGTTTTTT.

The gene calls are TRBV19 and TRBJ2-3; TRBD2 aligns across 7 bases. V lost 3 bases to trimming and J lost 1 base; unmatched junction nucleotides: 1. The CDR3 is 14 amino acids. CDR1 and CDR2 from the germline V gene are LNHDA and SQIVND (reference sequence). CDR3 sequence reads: CASSIGRGTDTQYF. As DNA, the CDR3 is TGTGCCAGTAGTATTGGGAGGGGCACAGATACGCAGTATTTT.

The CDR3: CASSGQGTNSPLHF. The CDR3 bases are TGCGCCAGCAGCGGACAGGGGACGAATTCACCCCTCCACTTT. The chain joins TRBV10-2 to TRBJ1-6; 9 positions match TRBD1. This CDR3 spans 14 amino acids. Germline trimming cut 6 bases from V and 7 bases from J; bases unmatched to any gene: 4. Germline CDR1 and CDR2: WSHSY and SAAADI.

The CDR3 sequence: CASSRGTGGSYEQYF. The CDR3 DNA reads TGTGCCAGCAGCCGTGGGACGGGCGGCTCCTACGAGCAGTACTTC. The J gene is TRBJ2-7, the V gene TRBV5-5; possibly TRBD1 or TRBD2 for D (5 bases each). The ends were cut back, 4 bases at V and 0 bases at J, with 14 bases in the middle. The CDR3 has 15 amino acids. Germline V gene sequence: CDR1 SGHKS, CDR2 YYEKEE (reference sequence).

CDR3 residues: CASAYGGNQPQHF. Written as DNA, the CDR3 is TGTGCCAGCGCCTACGGGGGTAATCAGCCCCAGCATTTT. V usage is TRBV6-5 and J usage is TRBJ1-5, with D possibly matching TRBD1 (5 bases). Trimming removed 8 bases from V and 4 bases from J, with 12 bases in between. The germline gives CDR1 MNHEY, CDR2 SVGAGI. The CDR3 runs 13 residues.

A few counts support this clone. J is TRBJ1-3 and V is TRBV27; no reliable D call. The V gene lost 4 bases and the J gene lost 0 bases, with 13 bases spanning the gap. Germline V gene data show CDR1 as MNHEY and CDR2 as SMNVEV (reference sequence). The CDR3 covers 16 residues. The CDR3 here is CASSSAPYSSGNTIYF. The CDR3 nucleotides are TGTGCCAGCAGTTCGGCGCCGTATAGCTCTGGAAACACCATATATTTT.

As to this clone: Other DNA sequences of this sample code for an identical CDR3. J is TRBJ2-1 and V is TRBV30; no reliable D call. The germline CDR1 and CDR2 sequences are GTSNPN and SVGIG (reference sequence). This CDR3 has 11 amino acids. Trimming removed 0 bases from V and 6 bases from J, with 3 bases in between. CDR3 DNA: TGTGCCTGGAGTGTAGGCAATGAGCAGTTCTTC. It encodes CAWSVGNEQFF.

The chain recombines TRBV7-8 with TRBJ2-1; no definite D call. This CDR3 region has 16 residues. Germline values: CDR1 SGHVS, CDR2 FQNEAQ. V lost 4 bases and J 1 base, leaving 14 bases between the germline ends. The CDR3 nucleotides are TGTGCCAGCAGCTCGGTCTCTTCCTTATCCTACAATGAGCAGTTCTTC. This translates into CASSSVSSLSYNEQFF.

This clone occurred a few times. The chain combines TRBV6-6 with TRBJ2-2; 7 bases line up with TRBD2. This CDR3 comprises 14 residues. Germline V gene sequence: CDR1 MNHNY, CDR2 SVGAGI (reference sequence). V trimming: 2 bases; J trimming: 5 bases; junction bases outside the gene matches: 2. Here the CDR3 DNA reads TGTGCCAGCAGTTACCGCGGGGGAACCGGGGAGCTGTTTTTT. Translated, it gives CASSYRGGTGELFF.

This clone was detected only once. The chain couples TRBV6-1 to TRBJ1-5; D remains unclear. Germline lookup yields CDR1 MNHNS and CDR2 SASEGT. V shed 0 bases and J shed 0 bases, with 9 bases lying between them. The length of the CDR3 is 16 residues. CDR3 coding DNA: TGTGCCAGCAGTGAAGCAGCCAGTTATAGCAATCAGCCCCAGCATTTT. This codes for CASSEAASYSNQPQHF.

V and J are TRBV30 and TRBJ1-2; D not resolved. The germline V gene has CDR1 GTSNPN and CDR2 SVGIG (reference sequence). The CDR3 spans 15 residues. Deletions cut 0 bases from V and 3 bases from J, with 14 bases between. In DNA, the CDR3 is TGTGCCTGGAGTGTACCTGGGGAGTGGGACTATGGCTACACCTTC. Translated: CAWSVPGEWDYGYTF.

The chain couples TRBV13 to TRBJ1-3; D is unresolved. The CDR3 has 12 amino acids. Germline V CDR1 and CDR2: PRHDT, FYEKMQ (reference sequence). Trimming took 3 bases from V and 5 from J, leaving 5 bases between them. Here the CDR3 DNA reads TGTGCCAGCAGCTTGGGCAGAAACACCATATATTTT. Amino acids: CASSLGRNTIYF.

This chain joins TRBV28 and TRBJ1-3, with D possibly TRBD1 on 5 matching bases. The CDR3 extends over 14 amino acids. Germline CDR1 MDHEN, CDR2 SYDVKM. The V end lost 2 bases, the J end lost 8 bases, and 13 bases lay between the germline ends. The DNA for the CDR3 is TGTGCCAGCAGTTTAAGGGCCTGGGGGGACACCATATATTTT. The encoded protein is CASSLRAWGDTIYF.

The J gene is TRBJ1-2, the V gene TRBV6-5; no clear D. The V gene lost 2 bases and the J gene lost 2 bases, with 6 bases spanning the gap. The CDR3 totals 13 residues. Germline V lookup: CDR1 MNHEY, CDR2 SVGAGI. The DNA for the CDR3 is TGTGCCAGCAGTTACGGAGGGAACTATGGCTACACCTTC. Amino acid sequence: CASSYGGNYGYTF.

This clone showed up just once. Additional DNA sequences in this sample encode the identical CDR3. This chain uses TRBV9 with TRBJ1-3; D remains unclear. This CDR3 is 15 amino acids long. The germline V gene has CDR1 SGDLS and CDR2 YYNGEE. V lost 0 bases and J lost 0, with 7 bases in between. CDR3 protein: CASSVGALSGNTIYF. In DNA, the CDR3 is TGTGCCAGCAGCGTAGGGGCACTCTCTGGAAACACCATATATTTT.

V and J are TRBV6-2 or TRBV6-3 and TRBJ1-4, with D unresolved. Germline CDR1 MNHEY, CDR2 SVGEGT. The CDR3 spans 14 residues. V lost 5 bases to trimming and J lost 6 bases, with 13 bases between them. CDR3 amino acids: CASSGLPPYEKLFF. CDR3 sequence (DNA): TGTGCCAGCAGTGGACTTCCGCCCTATGAAAAACTGTTTTTT.

CDR3 residues: CASSDSGIVAFF. The DNA of the CDR3 is TGTGCCAGCAGCGATTCCGGGATAGTAGCTTTCTTT. V gene TRBV5-4 combines with J gene TRBJ1-1; D is uncertain. V dropped 4 bases and J dropped 10 bases, with 14 bases sitting between them. CDR1 SGHNT and CDR2 YYREEE come from the germline V gene (reference sequence). This CDR3 spans 12 amino acids.

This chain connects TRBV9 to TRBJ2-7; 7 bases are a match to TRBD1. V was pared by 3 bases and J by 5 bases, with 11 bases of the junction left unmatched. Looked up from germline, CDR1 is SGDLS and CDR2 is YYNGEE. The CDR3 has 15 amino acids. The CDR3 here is CASSGPSGQDHEQYF. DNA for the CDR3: TGTGCCAGCAGCGGCCCCTCCGGACAGGACCACGAGCAGTACTTC.

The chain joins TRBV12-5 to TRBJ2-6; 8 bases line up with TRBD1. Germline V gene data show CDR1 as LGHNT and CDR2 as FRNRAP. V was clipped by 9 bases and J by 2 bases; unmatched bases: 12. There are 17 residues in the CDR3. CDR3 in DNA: TGTGCTAGCGGGACAGGACCCCCTTCGACTGGGGCCAACGTCCTGACTTTC. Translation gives CASGTGPPSTGANVLTF.